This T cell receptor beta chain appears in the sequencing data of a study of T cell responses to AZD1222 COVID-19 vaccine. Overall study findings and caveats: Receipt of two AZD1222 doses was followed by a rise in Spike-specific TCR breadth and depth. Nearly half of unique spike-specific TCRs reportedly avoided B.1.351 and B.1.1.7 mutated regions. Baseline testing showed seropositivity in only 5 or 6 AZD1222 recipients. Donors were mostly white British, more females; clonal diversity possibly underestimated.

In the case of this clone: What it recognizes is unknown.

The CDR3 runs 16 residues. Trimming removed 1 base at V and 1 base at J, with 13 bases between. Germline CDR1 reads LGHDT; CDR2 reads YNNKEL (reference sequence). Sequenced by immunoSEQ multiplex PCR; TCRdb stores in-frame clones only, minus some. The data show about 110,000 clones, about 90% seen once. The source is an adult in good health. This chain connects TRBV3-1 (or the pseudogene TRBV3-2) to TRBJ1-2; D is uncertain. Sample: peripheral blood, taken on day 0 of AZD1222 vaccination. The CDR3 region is CASSQAISAFNYGYTF. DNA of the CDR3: TGTGCCAGCAGCCAAGCCATCTCAGCGTTTAACTATGGCTACACCTTC.